This is a list of T cell receptor beta chains from one sample in a study of CD8 T cell repertoires and HIV-1 epitope variants. Their recognized antigens are unknown. Some clones are missing from TCRdb's copy, which holds only in-frame ones; the method was immunoSEQ multiplex PCR. The sample holds thousands of clones, around 67% seen once. The sequenced material came from cultured CD8+ T cells derived from PBMCs. These TCRs come from a male donor with HIV. CDR3s leave out the opening cysteine and the closing phenylalanine or tryptophan.

>TRBJ2-2|TRBV27
ASSSATTSGGATGELF
>TRBJ2-7|TRBV5-4
ASSSGVSRGSYEQY
>TRBJ2-7|TRBV9
ASSVTSGVGGEQY
>TRBJ2-7|TRBV5-8
ASSLQGDYEQY
>TRBJ1-2|TRBV9
ASSPTGTGSRAYGYT
>TRBJ2-1|TRBV5-4
ASSLSQGSEQF
>TRBJ1-2|TRBV6-6
ASSTPGGGYT
>TRBJ1-5|TRBV4-2
ASSQDRLSIEH
>TRBJ1-2|TRBV6-1
ASSESGRTIRYT
>TRBJ2-1|TRBV19
ASIWLAGGGEQF
>TRBJ1-3|TRBV6-4
ASSDSIATGDHGNTIY
>TRBJ2-7|TRBV4-2
ASSQAGGQQY
>TRBJ2-7|TRBV7-9
ASSFPRGPVDEQY
>TRBJ2-1|TRBV5-5
ASSLEQYNEQF
>TRBJ2-7|TRBV6-5
ASSPGGGEQY
>TRBJ1-1|TRBV4-3
ASSQDTVNTEAF
>TRBJ2-1|TRBV9
ASSVEASGDYNEQF
>TRBJ1-1|TRBV7-9
ASSLQGPNTEAF
>TRBJ2-7|TRBV6-5
ASSVGAGFYEQY
>TRBJ2-1|TRBV7-7
ASSPGGPGLREQF
>TRBJ1-1|TRBV6-5
ASSYFEKDKFY
>TRBJ2-3|TRBV13
ASSSRTSGRDTQY
>TRBJ2-6|TRBV10-2
ASRDSRSGANVLT
>TRBJ2-7|TRBV7-2
ASAATGSSYEQY
>TRBJ1-6|TRBV2
ASSEAQGVSNSPLH
>TRBJ2-7|TRBV5-4
ASSLQGSDYEQY
>TRBJ1-4|TRBV6-1
ASSENQDTYGATNEKLF
>TRBJ1-6|TRBV30
AWRGQSNNSPLH
>TRBJ2-1|TRBV7-9
ASSLGQGLNNEQF
>TRBJ1-1|TRBV19
ASSIDIKGAEAF
>TRBJ2-3|TRBV28
ASRPGTYSTDTQY
>TRBJ2-3|TRBV7-9
ASSITGGGDTQY
>TRBJ2-5|TRBV28
ASSSSKYREETQY
>TRBJ2-3|TRBV25-1
ASSQDSADTQY
>TRBJ1-2|TRBV5-6
ASSAGTYGYT
>TRBJ1-3|TRBV6-5
ASSYSQGGSGNTIY
>TRBJ2-3|TRBV4-2
ASSQVISGGTDTQY
>TRBJ1-5|TRBV14
ASSQGRGQPQH
>TRBJ2-1|TRBV7-9
ASSFSPGLAPYNEQF
>TRBJ2-7|TRBV18
ASSAGDSYEQY
>TRBJ2-5|TRBV19
ATHTGGRGETQY
>TRBJ1-4|TRBV6-1
ASRNRGLDEKLF
>TRBJ1-6|TRBV27
ASSLGRGQTSYNSPLH
>TRBJ2-2|TRBV13
ASGGAGVETGELF
>TRBJ2-1|TRBV11-3
ASSLGGEAYNEQF
>TRBJ1-1|TRBV28
ASSFSGHTEAF
>TRBJ1-4|TRBV7-6
ASSFIGGEKLF
>TRBJ2-2|TRBV7-2
ASSLIGDGELF
>TRBJ1-1|TRBV28
ASSLLSGTNTEAF
>TRBJ2-7|TRBV11-2
ASSLVSVHSYEQY